A single T cell receptor (beta chain) is shown here with its context. The source of the sample is a study of cytomegalovirus exposure and HLA in healthy donors. Germline V CDR1 and CDR2: MNHNY, SVGAGI (reference sequence). This CDR3 is 14 amino acids long. The V gene lost 2 bases and the J gene lost 3 bases, with 11 bases spanning the gap. Use of 60 Vbeta and 13 Jbeta primers characterized the PCR. Authors' data handling: It was a later analysis that counted about 80 million unique TCR beta chains, of which 9 million to 13 million were shared. TCRdb's copy holds only in-frame clones and misses some; the assay was immunoSEQ multiplex PCR. The DNA gave D and trimming, while V, J and clone size come from that table. The sample holds roughly 100,000 clones, roughly 75% seen once.

The chain has TRBV6-6 and TRBJ2-7; perhaps TRBD2 as D (5 bases). Sample: PBMCs. This TCR came from a woman aged 40-49 years in good health and CMV-seronegative. In nucleotides, the CDR3 is TGTGCCAGCAGTTACCCGGGATCCGACTACGAGCAGTACTTC. Amino acids: CASSYPGSDYEQYF.